What follows are 24 T cell receptor beta chains derived from one specimen sequenced in a study of T cells in women clearing cervical HPV infection. TCRdb's table, derived via immunoSEQ multiplex PCR, lists solely in-frame clones and lacks some. In total, the table holds about 23,000 clones. Material: blood buffy coat. These receptors all come from a woman aged 18-69 years with a cervical HPV16 infection that either progressed to CIN3+ or cleared (not recorded which).

Of note for this clone: The DNA ends 3 residues before the CDR3 does, and the rest of the CDR3 is filled in from the germline J gene. This chain connects TRBV20-1 to TRBJ2-1; 10 nucleotides match TRBD1. Trimming cost V 0 bases and J 0 bases; bases outside gene matches: 14. This CDR3 is built from 20 residues. The germline gives CDR1 DFQATT, CDR2 SNEGSKA (reference sequence). The CDR3 reads CSARDPGTGAFPASYNEQFF. The sequenced CDR3 bases are TGCAGTGCTAGAGACCCGGGGACAGGGGCCTTCCCCGCCTCCTACAATGAG.

To note about this clone: Read sequence stops 3 residues before the CDR3 end, and the germline J gene provides the missing end. The gene calls are TRBV19 and TRBJ2-5; possible D gene TRBD1, 6 bases. The ends were cut back, 5 bases at V and 3 bases at J, with 10 bases in the middle. The CDR3 has 13 residues. CDR1 and CDR2 (germline): LNHDA, SQIVND (reference sequence). The CDR3 bases that were read are TGTGCCAGTAGTGACAAGGGGGAAGAGACC. Translation: CASSDKGEET. Given in full, the CDR3 is CASSDKGEETQYF.

Regarding this clone: The read stops 3 residues short of the end of the CDR3; the missing end is completed from the germline J gene. V usage is TRBV5-4 and J usage is TRBJ2-7; 10 bases line up with TRBD1. Unmatched junction bases numbered 2, after V lost 2 bases and J lost 3 bases. The V gene's germline CDR1 is SGHNT and CDR2 YYREEE (reference sequence). The CDR3 extends over 14 amino acids. CDR3 amino acids: CASSFWDRGYEQYF. The sequenced CDR3 bases are TGTGCCAGCAGCTTTTGGGACAGGGGCTACGAG.

Concerning this clone itself: The CDR3 is cut off 3 residues early in the read; its end comes from the germline J gene. The chain is built from TRBV20-1 and TRBJ2-7, with 9 bases lining up with TRBD2. From germline, CDR1 is DFQATT and CDR2 SNEGSKA (reference sequence). The CDR3 spans 17 residues. V shed 2 bases, J shed 0 bases, and the junction held 11 bases outside the gene matches. The CDR3 DNA, read in part, is TGCAGTGCTAGACCTTTTGGGGTTAGCGGGAGCTCCTACGAG. Translation gives CSARPFGVSGSSYE. In full, the CDR3 reads CSARPFGVSGSSYEQYF.

For this clone: Read sequence stops 3 residues before the CDR3 end, and the germline J gene provides the missing end. The chain carries TRBV2 and TRBJ1-2; 7 bases agree with TRBD1. The CDR3 has 15 residues. In germline, CDR1 is SNHLY, CDR2 FYNNEI. CDR3 in amino acids: CASSKQGNSYNDYTF. CDR3 DNA, as far as it was read: TGTGCCAGCAGTAAACAGGGGAACTCCTACAATGAC.

Remarks on this clone: Mismatch with germline at one junction end may stem from a read error. Coverage ceases 3 residues before the CDR3 finishes, and the germline J gene fills in the end. In the same sample, other DNA sequences code for this CDR3. The rearrangement uses TRBV10-3 and TRBJ1-3, with 9 bases fitting TRBD1. Germline CDR1 is ENHRY and CDR2 is SYGVKD. This CDR3 contains 14 residues. The CDR3 here is CAVRTGDSGNTIYF. Incomplete CDR3 DNA: TGTGCCGTTCGGACAGGGGACTCTGGAAACACG.

CDR3 DNA (partial): TGTGCCAGCAGTGAACGTGTGAATTCACCC. This translates into CASSERVNSP. The entire CDR3 protein is CASSERVNSPLHF. The chain combines TRBV6-1 with TRBJ1-6; D is unclear. The read terminates 3 residues ahead of where the CDR3 ends, so the germline J gene completes it. Per germline, CDR1 MNHNS and CDR2 SASEGT. V was pared by 2 bases and J by 7 bases, with 6 bases between. The CDR3 has 13 residues.

Regarding this clone: The read terminates 3 residues ahead of where the CDR3 ends, so the germline J gene completes it. The V and J genes are TRBV5-1 and TRBJ1-1; 8 bases match TRBD1. Germline loops: CDR1 SGHRS, CDR2 YFSETQ. The CDR3 runs to 15 residues. V lost 0 bases, J lost 3 bases, and 4 bases stayed unmatched. The CDR3 spells CASSLAMTGDTEAFF. The DNA read from the CDR3 is TGCGCCAGCAGCTTGGCCATGACAGGGGACACTGAA.

Regarding this clone: The sequence runs out 3 residues before the end of the CDR3; the remainder is reconstructed from the germline J gene. The chain carries TRBV7-9 and TRBJ1-1; tentatively, D is TRBD1 (6 bases). CDR1 and CDR2 (germline): SEHNR, FQNEAQ (reference sequence). CDR3 length: 14 residues. Trimming shortened V by 2 bases and J by 4 bases, and 11 bases separated the two germline ends. CDR3 bases read: TGTGCCAGCAGCTTACAGGGGAGAGTCACTGAA. Translation: CASSLQGRVTE. The complete CDR3 protein is CASSLQGRVTEAFF.

As concerns this clone: The missing CDR3 end, 3 residues past where the read stops, is filled in from the germline J gene. The rearrangement links TRBV4-2 to TRBJ1-4; a possible D gene is TRBD1 (6 bases). V lost 0 bases to trimming and J lost 4 bases, with 12 bases between them. CDR1 and CDR2 (germline): LGHNA, YNFKEQ. CDR3 size: 16 residues. The part of the CDR3 DNA that was read is TGTGCCAGCAGCCAAGAAGAGGGGGTCCATAATGAAAAA. This codes for CASSQEEGVHNEK. The full CDR3 reads CASSQEEGVHNEKLFF.

A remark on this clone: The read gets to within 3 residues of the CDR3 end, and the germline J gene fills in the rest. This chain uses TRBV5-1 with TRBJ2-7; 7 positions match TRBD1. CDR1 is SGHRS and CDR2 is YFSETQ in the germline V gene. The CDR3 consists of 13 residues. Germline trimming cut 6 bases from V and 0 bases from J; bases unmatched to any gene: 3. The CDR3 loop reads CASNSGGSYEQYF. Incomplete CDR3 DNA: TGCGCCAGCAACTCAGGGGGCTCCTACGAG.

Points on this clone: The CDR3 end falls 3 residues outside the read, so it is completed with the germline J gene. Other nucleotide sequences in the sample specify the same CDR3. The chain joins TRBV19 to TRBJ1-3, with D unresolved. Germline CDR1 is LNHDA and CDR2 is SQIVND (reference sequence). The CDR3 runs 13 residues. The V end lost 9 bases, the J end lost 0 bases, and 9 bases lay between the germline ends. Incomplete CDR3 DNA: TGTGCCAGCCGACAAAGCTCTGGAAACACC. Protein: CASRQSSGNT. The complete CDR3 protein is CASRQSSGNTIYF.

About this clone itself: The sequenced fragment ends 3 residues before the CDR3 boundary, so the rest is inferred from the germline J gene. The chain employs TRBV7-8 and TRBJ1-2, with D tentatively TRBD1 (5 bases). V was shortened by 1 base and J by 1 base, with 10 bases between the two germline ends. The length of the CDR3 is 15 residues. The germline CDR1 and CDR2 sequences are SGHVS and FQNEAQ. The CDR3 reads CASSLEADNNYGYTF. The part of the CDR3 DNA that was read is TGTGCCAGCAGCTTAGAGGCGGACAATAACTATGGC.

On this clone: The read terminates 3 residues before the CDR3 end, so the remaining end is supplied by the germline J gene. The chain joins TRBV11-2 to TRBJ1-5, with D uncertain. Germline loops: CDR1 SGHAT, CDR2 FQNNGV. The CDR3 runs 15 residues. V gave up 5 bases and J gave up 3 bases, with 14 bases separating them. The part of the CDR3 DNA that was read is TGTGCCAGCAGCCGAGAGGGCAGGCCCAATCAGCCC. This sequence encodes CASSREGRPNQP. The full-length CDR3 reads as CASSREGRPNQPQHF.

Points on this clone: The read stops 3 residues short of the end of the CDR3; the missing end is completed from the germline J gene. V and J are TRBV6-2 or TRBV6-3 and TRBJ1-1, with D perhaps TRBD1 (6 bases). Germline V gene data show CDR1 as MNHEY and CDR2 as SVGEGT. The CDR3 totals 12 residues. The CDR3 loop reads CATEGGGPEAFF. CDR3 DNA, as far as it was read: TGTGCCACTGAAGGAGGGGGACCCGAA.

For this clone: The sequenced fragment ends 3 residues before the CDR3 boundary, so the rest is inferred from the germline J gene. The chain has TRBV20-1 and TRBJ2-4; D may be TRBD2 (6 bases). Germline V gives CDR1 DFQATT, CDR2 SNEGSKA (reference sequence). This CDR3 comprises 14 residues. The sequenced part of the CDR3 DNA is TGCAGTGCAAACGGACTATCCGTGGGAGAGACT. Its translation is CSANGLSVGET. The CDR3 as a whole reads CSANGLSVGETQYF.

This clone shows up as medium-sized (0.01 to 0.1%) by frequency. The read is 3 residues too short to cover the CDR3 end, so that end is filled in from the germline J gene. This chain connects TRBV20-1 to TRBJ2-7, with 10 nucleotides matching TRBD2. The J segment lost 2 bases and the V segment lost 0 bases, leaving 19 bases of the junction unmatched. CDR1 and CDR2 (germline): DFQATT, SNEGSKA (reference sequence). The length of the CDR3 is 20 residues. The CDR3 reads CSARELPPGSKRGGPYEQYF. The covered CDR3 bases are TGCAGTGCTAGAGAGTTGCCCCCGGGTAGCAAGCGGGGGGGCCCCTACGAG.

In the case of this clone: The DNA ends 3 residues before the CDR3 does, and the rest of the CDR3 is filled in from the germline J gene. This chain uses TRBV7-2 with TRBJ1-2, with unresolved D. Trimming removed 6 bases from V and 6 bases from J, with 14 bases in between. The CDR3 is 13 amino acids. Germline values: CDR1 SGHTA, CDR2 FQGNSA. The CDR3 loop reads CASRSSGLDGYTF. The covered CDR3 bases are TGTGCCAGCAGATCCTCGGGTTTGGATGGC.

As to this clone: The DNA ends 3 residues before the CDR3 does, and the rest of the CDR3 is filled in from the germline J gene. Other DNA variants within this sample encode the same CDR3. This chain links TRBV2 with TRBJ1-3; 9 positions match TRBD1. Germline assignment: CDR1 SNHLY and CDR2 FYNNEI. The CDR3 has 16 amino acids. V shed 5 bases and J 4 bases; nucleotides not matched to a gene: 9. CDR3 bases read: TGTGCCAGCAGTAAAATGGGACAGGGAGCAGGAAACACC. Translating gives CASSKMGQGAGNT. In full, the CDR3 reads CASSKMGQGAGNTIYF.

Concerning this clone itself: The CDR3 end falls 3 residues outside the read, so it is completed with the germline J gene. The V gene is TRBV12-5, the J gene TRBJ2-3, with 7 bases matching TRBD2. Trimming took 7 bases from V and 4 from J; bases not matched to a gene: 17. CDR1 and CDR2 (germline): LGHNT, FRNRAP. The CDR3 runs 17 residues. The sequenced part of the CDR3 DNA is TGTGCTAGTGCTTACCCATCGGGACTAAAGTTGTCAGATACG. Its translation: CASAYPSGLKLSDT. In full, the CDR3 is CASAYPSGLKLSDTQYF. Looking up the rest from reference TRBV12-5 and TRBJ2-3 gives the full variable domain: DARVTQTPRHKVTEMGQEVTMRCQPILGHNTVFWYRQTMMQGLELLAYFRNRAPLDDSGMPKDRFSAEMPDATLATLKIQPSEPRDSAVYFCASAYPSGLKLSDTQYFGPGTRLTVL.

As regards this clone: The CDR3 end is not reached by the read, which stops 3 residues before it; the germline J gene fills it in. The rearrangement uses TRBV6-2 or TRBV6-3 and TRBJ2-2, with TRBD2 as a possible D gene (5 bases). The length of the CDR3 is 12 residues. Germline V gene sequence: CDR1 MNHEY, CDR2 SVGEGT. The chain's CDR3 is CASSYFGEKLFF. CDR3 DNA, as far as it was read: TGTGCCAGCAGTTACTTCGGGGAAAAG.

As regards this clone: With the read ending 3 residues before the CDR3 end, the germline J gene is used to fill in that end. V gene TRBV30 combines with J gene TRBJ2-7; perhaps TRBD1 as D (5 bases). The germline V and J ends were trimmed by 1 base and 5 bases, with 12 bases remaining between them. CDR1 and CDR2 from the germline V gene are GTSNPN and SVGIG (reference sequence). This CDR3 is 13 amino acids long. The chain's CDR3 is CAWSARVSNEQYF. The part of the CDR3 DNA that was read is TGTGCCTGGAGTGCCAGGGTGTCCAACGAG.

Concerning this clone: The CDR3 end falls 3 residues outside the read, so it is completed with the germline J gene. This sequence joins TRBV7-9 and TRBJ1-5, with D tentatively TRBD1 (5 bases). This CDR3 contains 14 residues. V was clipped by 5 bases and J by 6 bases, with 14 bases between them. CDR1 and CDR2 from the germline V gene are SEHNR and FQNEAQ (reference sequence). The CDR3 DNA, read in part, is TGTGCCAGCAGCCAATGGGGGGAGGGTCAGCCC. It yields the protein CASSQWGEGQP. The CDR3 as a whole reads CASSQWGEGQPQHF.

About this clone itself: Read data end 3 residues before the CDR3 end; the end is taken from the germline J gene. The chain is built from TRBV6-2 or TRBV6-3 and TRBJ1-2; D is possibly TRBD1 (6 bases). Germline-derived CDR1 and CDR2 are MNHEY and SVGEGT. Trimming shortened V by 6 bases and J by 7 bases, and 21 bases separated the two germline ends. The CDR3 is 15 amino acids. The covered CDR3 bases are TGTGCCAGCAGAGTCTCCGGGGGGCCGCCGGGTGGC. This translates into CASRVSGGPPGG. The full CDR3 protein reads CASRVSGGPPGGYTF.